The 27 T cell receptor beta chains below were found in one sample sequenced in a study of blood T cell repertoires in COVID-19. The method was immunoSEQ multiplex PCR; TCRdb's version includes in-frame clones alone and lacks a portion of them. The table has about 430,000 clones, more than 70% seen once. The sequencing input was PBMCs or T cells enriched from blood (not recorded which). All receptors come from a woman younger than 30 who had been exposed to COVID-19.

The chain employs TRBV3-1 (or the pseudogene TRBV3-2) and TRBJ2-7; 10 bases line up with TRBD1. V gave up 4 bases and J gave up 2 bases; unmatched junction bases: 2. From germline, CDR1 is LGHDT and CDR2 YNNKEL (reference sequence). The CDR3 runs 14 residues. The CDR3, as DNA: TGTGCCAGCAGCCGGGACAGGGGCCCCTACGAGCAGTACTTC. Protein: CASSRDRGPYEQYF.

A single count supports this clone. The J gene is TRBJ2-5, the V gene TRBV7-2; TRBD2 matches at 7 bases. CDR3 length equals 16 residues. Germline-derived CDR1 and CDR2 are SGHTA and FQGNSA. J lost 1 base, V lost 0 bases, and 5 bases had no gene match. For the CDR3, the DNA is TGTGCCAGCAGCTTAGCGCTGGGGGGGGGCCAAGAGACCCAGTACTTC. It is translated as CASSLALGGGQETQYF.

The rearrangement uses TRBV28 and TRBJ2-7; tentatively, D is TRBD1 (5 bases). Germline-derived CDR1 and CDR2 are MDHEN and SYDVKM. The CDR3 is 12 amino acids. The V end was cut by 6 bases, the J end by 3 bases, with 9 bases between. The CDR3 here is CASSQGFYEQYF. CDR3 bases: TGTGCCAGCAGCCAGGGATTCTACGAGCAGTACTTC.

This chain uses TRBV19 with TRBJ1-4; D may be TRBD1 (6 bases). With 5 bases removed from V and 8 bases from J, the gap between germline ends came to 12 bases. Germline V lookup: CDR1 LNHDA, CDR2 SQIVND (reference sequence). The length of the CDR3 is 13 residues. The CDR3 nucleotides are TGTGCCAGTAGTCTCCTTGGGGGCGAAAAACTGTTTTTT. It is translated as CASSLLGGEKLFF.

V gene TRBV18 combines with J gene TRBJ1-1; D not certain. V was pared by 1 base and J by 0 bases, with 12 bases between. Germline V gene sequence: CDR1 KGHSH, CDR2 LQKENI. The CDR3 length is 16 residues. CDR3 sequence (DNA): TGTGCCAGCTCACCACAGGATATAGCCATGAACACTGAAGCTTTCTTT. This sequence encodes CASSPQDIAMNTEAFF.

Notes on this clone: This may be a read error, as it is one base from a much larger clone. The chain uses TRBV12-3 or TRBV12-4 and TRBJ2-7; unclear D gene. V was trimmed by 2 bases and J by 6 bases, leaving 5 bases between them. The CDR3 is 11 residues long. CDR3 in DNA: TGTGCCAGCAGTTTATACGGCGAGCAGTACTTC. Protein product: CASSLYGEQYF.

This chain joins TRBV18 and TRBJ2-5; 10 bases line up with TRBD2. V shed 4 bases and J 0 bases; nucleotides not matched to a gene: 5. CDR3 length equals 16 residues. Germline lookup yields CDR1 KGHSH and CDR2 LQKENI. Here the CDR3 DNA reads TGTGCCAGCTCACTGACGACTAGCGGGTACCAAGAGACCCAGTACTTC. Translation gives CASSLTTSGYQETQYF.

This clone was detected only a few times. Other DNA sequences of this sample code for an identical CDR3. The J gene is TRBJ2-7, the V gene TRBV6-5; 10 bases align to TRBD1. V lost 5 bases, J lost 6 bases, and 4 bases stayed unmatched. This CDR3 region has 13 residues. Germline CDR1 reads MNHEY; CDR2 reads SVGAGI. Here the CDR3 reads CASSRTGGREQYF. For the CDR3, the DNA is TGTGCCAGCAGTAGGACAGGGGGACGCGAGCAGTACTTC.

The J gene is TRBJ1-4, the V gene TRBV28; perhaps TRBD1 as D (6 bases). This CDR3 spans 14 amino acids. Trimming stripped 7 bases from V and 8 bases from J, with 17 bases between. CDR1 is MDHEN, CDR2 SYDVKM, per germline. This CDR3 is CASTWGPTWEKLFF. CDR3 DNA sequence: TGTGCCAGCACCTGGGGGCCAACGTGGGAAAAACTGTTTTTT.

The DNA of the CDR3 is TGTGCCAGCAGCTTCCTTAGCGGGAGAGTTAATGAGCAGTTCTTC. Amino acid sequence: CASSFLSGRVNEQFF. The chain recombines TRBV11-1 with TRBJ2-1; 9 bases are a match to TRBD2. Unmatched junction bases numbered 7, after V lost 3 bases and J lost 7 bases. The CDR3 is 15 amino acids. Germline V lookup: CDR1 SGHAT, CDR2 FQDESV (reference sequence).

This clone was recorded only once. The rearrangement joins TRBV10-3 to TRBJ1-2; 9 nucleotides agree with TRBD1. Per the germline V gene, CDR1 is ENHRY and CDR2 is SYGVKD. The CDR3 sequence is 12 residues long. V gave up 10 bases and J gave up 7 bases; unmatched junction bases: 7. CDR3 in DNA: TGTGCCACCCTAGGGACAGGGACTGGCTACACCTTC. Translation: CATLGTGTGYTF.

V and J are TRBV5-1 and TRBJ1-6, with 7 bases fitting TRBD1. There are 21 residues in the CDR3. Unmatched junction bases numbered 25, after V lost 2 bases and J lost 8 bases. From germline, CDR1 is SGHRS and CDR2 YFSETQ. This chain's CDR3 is CASSLTPFGGGTGERDSPLHF. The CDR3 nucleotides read TGCGCCAGCAGCTTAACTCCCTTTGGGGGTGGAACAGGGGAGCGGGATTCACCCCTCCACTTT. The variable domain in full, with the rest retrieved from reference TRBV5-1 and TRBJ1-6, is KAGVTQTPRYLIKTRGQQVTLSCSPISGHRSVSWYQQTPGQGLQFLFEYFSETQRNKGNFPGRFSGRQFSNSRSEMNVSTLELGDSALYLCASSLTPFGGGTGERDSPLHFGNGTRLTVT.

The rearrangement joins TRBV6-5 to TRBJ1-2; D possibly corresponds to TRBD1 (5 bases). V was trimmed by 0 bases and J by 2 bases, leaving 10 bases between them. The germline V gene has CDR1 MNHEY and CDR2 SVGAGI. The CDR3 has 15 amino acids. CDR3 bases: TGTGCCAGCAGTTACTCGGTCGCAGGGAACTATGGCTACACCTTC. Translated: CASSYSVAGNYGYTF.

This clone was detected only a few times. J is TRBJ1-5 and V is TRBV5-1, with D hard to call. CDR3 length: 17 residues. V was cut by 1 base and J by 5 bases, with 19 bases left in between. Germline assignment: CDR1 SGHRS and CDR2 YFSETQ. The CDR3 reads CASSLSYKKAVDQPQHF. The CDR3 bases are TGCGCCAGCAGCTTGTCCTATAAGAAGGCGGTCGATCAGCCCCAGCATTTT.

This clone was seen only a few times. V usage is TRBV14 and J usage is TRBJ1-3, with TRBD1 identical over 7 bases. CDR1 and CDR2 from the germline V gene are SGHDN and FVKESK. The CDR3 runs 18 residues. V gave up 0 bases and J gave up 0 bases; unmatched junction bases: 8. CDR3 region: CASSQDPRGQLSGNTIYF. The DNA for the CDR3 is TGTGCCAGCAGCCAAGATCCCCGGGGACAGCTCTCTGGAAACACCATATATTTT.

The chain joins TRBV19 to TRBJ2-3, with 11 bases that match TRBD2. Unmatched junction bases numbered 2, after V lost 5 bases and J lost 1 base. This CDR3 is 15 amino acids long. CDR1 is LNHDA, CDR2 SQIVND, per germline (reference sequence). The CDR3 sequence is CASSDSGGGTDTQYF. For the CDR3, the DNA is TGTGCCAGTAGTGATAGCGGGGGGGGCACAGATACGCAGTATTTT.

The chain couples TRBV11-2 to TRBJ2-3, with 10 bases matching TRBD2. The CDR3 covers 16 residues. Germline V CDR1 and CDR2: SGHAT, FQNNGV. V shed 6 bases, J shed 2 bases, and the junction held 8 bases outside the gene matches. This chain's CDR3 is CASSLLAGGHTDTQYF. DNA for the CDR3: TGTGCCAGCAGTCTATTAGCGGGGGGACACACAGATACGCAGTATTTT.

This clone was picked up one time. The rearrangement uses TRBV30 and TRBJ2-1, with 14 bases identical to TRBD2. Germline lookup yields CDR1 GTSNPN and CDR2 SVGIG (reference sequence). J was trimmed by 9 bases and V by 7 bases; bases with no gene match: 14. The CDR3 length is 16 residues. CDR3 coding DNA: TGTGCCTCTCCCTTGGCGACTAGCGGGGGGGTTTTTGAGCAGTTCTTC. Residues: CASPLATSGGVFEQFF.

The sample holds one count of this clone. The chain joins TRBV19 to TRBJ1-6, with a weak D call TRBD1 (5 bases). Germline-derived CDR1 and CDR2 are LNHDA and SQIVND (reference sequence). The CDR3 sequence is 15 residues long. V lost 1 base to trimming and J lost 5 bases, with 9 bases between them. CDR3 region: CASSIAGNDNSPLHF. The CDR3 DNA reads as TGTGCCAGTAGTATAGCAGGGAACGATAATTCACCCCTCCACTTT.

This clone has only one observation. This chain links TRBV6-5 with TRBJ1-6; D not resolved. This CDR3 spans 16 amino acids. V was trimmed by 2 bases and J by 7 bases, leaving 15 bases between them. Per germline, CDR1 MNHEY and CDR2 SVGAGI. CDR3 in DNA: TGTGCCAGCAGTTACGCATATTTAGCTTTCAATTCACCCCTCCACTTT. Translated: CASSYAYLAFNSPLHF.

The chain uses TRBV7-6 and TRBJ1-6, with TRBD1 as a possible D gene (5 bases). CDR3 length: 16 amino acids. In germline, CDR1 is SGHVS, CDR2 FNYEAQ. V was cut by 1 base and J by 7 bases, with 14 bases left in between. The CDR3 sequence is CASSLERGPPNSPLHF. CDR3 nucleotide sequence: TGTGCCAGCAGCTTAGAGCGGGGCCCGCCAAATTCACCCCTCCACTTT.

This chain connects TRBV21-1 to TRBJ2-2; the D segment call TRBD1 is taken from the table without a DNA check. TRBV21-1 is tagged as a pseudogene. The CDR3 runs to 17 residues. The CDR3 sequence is CASSNTPGQGQAGELFF. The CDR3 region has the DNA TGTGCCAGCAGCAATACTCCGGGACAGGGGCAGGCCGGGGAGCTGTTTTTT.

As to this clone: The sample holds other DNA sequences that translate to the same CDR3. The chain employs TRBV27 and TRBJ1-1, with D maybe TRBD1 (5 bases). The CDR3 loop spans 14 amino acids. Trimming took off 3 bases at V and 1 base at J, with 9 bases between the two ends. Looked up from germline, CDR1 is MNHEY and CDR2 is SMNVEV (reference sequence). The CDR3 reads CASSLAGPNTEAFF. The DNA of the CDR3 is TGTGCCAGCAGTTTGGCGGGACCGAACACTGAAGCTTTCTTT.

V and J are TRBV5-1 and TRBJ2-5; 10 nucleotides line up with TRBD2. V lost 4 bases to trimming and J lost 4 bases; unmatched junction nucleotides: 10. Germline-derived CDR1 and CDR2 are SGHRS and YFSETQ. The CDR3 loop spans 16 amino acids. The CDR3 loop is CASSPRVAGGSETQYF. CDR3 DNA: TGCGCCAGCAGCCCTCGCGTAGCGGGAGGTTCAGAGACCCAGTACTTC. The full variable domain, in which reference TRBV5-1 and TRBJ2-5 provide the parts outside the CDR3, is KAGVTQTPRYLIKTRGQQVTLSCSPISGHRSVSWYQQTPGQGLQFLFEYFSETQRNKGNFPGRFSGRQFSNSRSEMNVSTLELGDSALYLCASSPRVAGGSETQYFGPGTRLLVL.

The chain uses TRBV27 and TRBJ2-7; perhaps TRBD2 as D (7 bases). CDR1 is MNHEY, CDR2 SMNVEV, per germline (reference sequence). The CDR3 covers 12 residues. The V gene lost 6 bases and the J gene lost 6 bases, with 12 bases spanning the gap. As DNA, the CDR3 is TGTGCCAGCAGAGGAGGGGGGGTCGAGCAGTACTTC. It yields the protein CASRGGGVEQYF.

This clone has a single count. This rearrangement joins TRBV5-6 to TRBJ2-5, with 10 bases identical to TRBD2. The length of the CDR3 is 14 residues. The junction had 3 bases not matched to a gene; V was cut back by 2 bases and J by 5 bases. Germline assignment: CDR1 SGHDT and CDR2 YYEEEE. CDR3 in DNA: TGTGCCAGCAGCTTAGCGGGGGGGACGGAGACCCAGTACTTC. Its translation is CASSLAGGTETQYF. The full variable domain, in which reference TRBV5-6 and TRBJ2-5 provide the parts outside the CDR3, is DAGVTQSPTHLIKTRGQQVTLRCSPKSGHDTVSWYQQALGQGPQFIFQYYEEEERQRGNFPDRFSGHQFPNYSSELNVNALLLGDSALYLCASSLAGGTETQYFGPGTRLLVL.

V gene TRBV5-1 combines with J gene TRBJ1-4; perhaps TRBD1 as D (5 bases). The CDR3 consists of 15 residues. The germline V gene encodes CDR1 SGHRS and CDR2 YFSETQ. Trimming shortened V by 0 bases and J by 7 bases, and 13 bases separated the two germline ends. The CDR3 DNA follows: TGCGCCAGCAGCTTGGTTCCCGGACACCTTGAAAAACTGTTTTTT. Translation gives CASSLVPGHLEKLFF. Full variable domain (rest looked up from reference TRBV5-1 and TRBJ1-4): KAGVTQTPRYLIKTRGQQVTLSCSPISGHRSVSWYQQTPGQGLQFLFEYFSETQRNKGNFPGRFSGRQFSNSRSEMNVSTLELGDSALYLCASSLVPGHLEKLFFGSGTQLSVL.